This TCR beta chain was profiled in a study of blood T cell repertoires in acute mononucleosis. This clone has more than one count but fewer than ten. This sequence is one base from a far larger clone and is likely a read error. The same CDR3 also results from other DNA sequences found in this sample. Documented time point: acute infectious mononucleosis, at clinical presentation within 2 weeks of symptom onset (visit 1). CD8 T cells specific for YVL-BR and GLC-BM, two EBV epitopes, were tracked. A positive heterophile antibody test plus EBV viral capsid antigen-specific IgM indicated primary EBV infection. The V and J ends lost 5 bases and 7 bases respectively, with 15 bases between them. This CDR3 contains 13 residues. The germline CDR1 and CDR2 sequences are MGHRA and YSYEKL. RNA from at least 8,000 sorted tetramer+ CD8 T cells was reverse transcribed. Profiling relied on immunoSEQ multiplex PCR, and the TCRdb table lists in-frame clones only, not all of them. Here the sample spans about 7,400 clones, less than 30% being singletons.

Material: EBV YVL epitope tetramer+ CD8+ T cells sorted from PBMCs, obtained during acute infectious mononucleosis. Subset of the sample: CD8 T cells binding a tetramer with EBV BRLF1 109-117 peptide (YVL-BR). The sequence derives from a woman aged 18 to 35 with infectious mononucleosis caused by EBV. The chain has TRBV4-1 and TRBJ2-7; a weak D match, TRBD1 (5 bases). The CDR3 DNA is TGCGCCAGCAGCTTGGCAGGGTCGGGTGAGCAGTACTTC. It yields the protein CASSLAGSGEQYF.